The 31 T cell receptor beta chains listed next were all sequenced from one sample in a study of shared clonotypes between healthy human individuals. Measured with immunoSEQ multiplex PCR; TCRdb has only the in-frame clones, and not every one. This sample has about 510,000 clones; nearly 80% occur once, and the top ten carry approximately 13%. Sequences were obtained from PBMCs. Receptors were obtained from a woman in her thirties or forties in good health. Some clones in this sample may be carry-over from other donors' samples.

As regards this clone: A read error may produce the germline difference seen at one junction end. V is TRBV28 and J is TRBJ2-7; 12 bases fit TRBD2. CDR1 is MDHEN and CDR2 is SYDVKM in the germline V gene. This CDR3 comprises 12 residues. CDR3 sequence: CASSFLAGGPVF. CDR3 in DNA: TGTGCCAGCAGTTTCCTAGCGGGAGGGCCCGTCTTC.

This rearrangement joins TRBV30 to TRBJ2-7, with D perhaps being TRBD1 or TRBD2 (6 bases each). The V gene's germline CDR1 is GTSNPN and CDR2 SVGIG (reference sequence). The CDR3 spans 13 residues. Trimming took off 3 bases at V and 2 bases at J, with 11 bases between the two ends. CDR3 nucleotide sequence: TGTGCCTGGAGGGTAGGGGGGACCTACGAGCAGTACTTC. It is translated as CAWRVGGTYEQYF. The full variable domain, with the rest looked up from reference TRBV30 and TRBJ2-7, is SQTIHQWPATLVQPVGSPLSLECTVEGTSNPNLYWYRQAAGRGLQLLFYSVGIGQISSEVPQNLSASRPQDRQFILSSKKLLLSDSGFYLCAWRVGGTYEQYFGPGTRLTVT.

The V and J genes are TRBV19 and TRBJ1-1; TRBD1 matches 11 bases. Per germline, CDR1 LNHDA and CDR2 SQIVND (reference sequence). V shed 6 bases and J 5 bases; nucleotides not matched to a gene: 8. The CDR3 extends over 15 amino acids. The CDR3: CASRGRTGGRTEAFF. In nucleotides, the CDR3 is TGTGCCAGTAGAGGGAGGACAGGGGGCAGGACTGAAGCTTTCTTT.

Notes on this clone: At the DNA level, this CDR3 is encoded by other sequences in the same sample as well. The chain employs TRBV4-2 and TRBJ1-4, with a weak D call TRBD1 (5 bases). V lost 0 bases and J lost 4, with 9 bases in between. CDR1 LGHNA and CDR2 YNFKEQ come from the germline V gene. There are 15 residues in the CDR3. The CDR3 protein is CASSQDRGFNEKLFF. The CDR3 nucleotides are TGTGCCAGCAGCCAAGATCGGGGGTTTAATGAAAAACTGTTTTTT.

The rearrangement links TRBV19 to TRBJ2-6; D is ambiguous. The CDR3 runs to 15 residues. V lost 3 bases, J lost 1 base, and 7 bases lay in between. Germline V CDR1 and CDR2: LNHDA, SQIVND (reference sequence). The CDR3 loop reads CASSIRQSGANVLTF. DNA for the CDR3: TGTGCCAGTAGTATTCGGCAGTCTGGGGCCAACGTCCTGACTTTC.

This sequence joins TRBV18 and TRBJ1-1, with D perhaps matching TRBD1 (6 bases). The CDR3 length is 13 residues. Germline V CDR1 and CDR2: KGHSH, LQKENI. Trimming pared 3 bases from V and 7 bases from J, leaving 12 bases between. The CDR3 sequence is CASSPTRDIEAFF. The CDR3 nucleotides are TGTGCCAGCTCACCGACTCGGGACATTGAAGCTTTCTTT.

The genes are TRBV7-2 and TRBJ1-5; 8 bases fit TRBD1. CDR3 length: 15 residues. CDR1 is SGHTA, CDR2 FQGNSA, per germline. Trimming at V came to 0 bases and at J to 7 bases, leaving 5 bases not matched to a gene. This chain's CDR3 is CASSLAATGGQPQHF. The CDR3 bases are TGTGCCAGCAGCTTAGCGGCCACAGGGGGGCAGCCCCAGCATTTT. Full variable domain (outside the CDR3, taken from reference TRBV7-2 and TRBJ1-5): GAGVSQSPSNKVTEKGKDVELRCDPISGHTALYWYRQSLGQGLEFLIYFQGNSAPDKSGLPSDRFSAERTGGSVSTLTIQRTQQEDSAVYLCASSLAATGGQPQHFGDGTRLSIL.

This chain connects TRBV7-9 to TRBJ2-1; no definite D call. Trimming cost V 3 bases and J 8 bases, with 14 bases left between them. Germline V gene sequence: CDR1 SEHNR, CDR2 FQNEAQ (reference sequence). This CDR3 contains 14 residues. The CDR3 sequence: CASSFRSGPDEQFF. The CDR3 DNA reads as TGTGCCAGCAGCTTTCGTTCAGGACCCGATGAGCAGTTCTTC. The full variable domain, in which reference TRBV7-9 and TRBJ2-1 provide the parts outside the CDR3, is DTGVSQNPRHKITKRGQNVTFRCDPISEHNRLYWYRQTLGQGPEFLTYFQNEAQLEKSRLLSDRFSAERPKGSFSTLEIQRTEQGDSAMYLCASSFRSGPDEQFFGPGTRLTVL.

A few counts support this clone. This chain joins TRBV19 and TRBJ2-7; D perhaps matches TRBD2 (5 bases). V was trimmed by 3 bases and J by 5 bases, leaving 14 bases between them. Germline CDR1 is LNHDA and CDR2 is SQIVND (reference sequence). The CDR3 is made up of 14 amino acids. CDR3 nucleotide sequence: TGTGCCAGTAGTATCGGAGCCCTCGGGAACGAGCAGTACTTC. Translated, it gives CASSIGALGNEQYF.

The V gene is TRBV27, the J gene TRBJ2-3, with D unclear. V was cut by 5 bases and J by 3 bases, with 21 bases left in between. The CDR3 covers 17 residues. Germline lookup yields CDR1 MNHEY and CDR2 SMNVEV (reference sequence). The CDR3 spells CASSPVTPLPTTDTQYF. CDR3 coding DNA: TGTGCCAGCAGTCCAGTGACCCCGTTACCCACTACAGATACGCAGTATTTT.

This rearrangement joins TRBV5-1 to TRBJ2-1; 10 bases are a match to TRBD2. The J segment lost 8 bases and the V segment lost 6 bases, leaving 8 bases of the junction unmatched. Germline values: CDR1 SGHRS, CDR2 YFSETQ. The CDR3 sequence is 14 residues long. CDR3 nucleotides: TGCGCCAGCAAGCCCAGCGGGAGGGTCGATGAGCAGTTCTTC. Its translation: CASKPSGRVDEQFF.

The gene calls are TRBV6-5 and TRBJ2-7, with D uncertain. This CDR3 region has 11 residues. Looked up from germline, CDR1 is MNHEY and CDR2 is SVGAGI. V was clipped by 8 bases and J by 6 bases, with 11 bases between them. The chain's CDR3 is CASHYMGEQYF. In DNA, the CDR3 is TGTGCCAGCCACTACATGGGCGAGCAGTACTTC.

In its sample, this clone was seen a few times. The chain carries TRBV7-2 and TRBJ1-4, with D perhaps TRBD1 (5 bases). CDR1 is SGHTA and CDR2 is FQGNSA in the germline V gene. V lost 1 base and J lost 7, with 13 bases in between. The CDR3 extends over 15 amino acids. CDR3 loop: CASSLVRGGGEKLFF. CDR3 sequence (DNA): TGTGCCAGCAGCTTAGTGAGGGGAGGAGGTGAAAAACTGTTTTTT.

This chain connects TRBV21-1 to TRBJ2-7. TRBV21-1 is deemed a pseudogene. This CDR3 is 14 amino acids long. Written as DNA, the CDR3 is TGTGCCAGCAGGTCACCGGGACGGTCCTACGAGCAGTACTTC. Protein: CASRSPGRSYEQYF.

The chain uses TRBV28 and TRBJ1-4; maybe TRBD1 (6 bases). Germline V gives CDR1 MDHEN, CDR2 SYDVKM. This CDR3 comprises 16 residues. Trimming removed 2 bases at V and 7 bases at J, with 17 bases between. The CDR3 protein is CASSLIGGATSEKLFF. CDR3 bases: TGTGCCAGCAGTTTAATTGGGGGCGCGACCTCTGAAAAACTGTTTTTT. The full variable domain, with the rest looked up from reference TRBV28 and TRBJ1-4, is DVKVTQSSRYLVKRTGEKVFLECVQDMDHENMFWYRQDPGLGLRLIYFSYDVKMKEKGDIPEGYSVSREKKERFSLILESASTNQTSMYLCASSLIGGATSEKLFFGSGTQLSVL.

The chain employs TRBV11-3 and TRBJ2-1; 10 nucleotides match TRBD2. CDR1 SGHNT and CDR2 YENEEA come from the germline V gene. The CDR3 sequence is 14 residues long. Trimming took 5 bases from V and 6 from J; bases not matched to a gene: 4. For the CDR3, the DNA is TGTGCCAGCAGCGCCCGGACTAGCGGCAATGAGCAGTTCTTC. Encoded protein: CASSARTSGNEQFF.

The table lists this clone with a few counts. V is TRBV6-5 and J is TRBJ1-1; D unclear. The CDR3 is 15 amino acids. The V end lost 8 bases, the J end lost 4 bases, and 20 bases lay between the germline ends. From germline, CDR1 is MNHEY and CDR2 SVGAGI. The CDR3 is CASHRGLMFFTEAFF. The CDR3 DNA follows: TGTGCCAGCCATCGGGGTTTGATGTTCTTCACTGAAGCTTTCTTT.

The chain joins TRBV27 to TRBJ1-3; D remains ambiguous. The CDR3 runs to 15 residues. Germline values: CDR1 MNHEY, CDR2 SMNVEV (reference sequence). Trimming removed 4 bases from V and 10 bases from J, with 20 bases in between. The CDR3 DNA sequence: TGTGCCAGCAGTTCCCTAACTTTTGGGGAGAGGACCATATATTTT. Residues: CASSSLTFGERTIYF.

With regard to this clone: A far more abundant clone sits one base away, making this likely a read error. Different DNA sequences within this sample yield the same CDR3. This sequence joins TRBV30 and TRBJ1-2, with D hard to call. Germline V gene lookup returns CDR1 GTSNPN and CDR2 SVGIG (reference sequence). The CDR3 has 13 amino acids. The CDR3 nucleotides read TGTGCCTGGAGTCCTGGCTTAAGCTATGGCTACACATTC. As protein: CAWSPGLSYGYTF.

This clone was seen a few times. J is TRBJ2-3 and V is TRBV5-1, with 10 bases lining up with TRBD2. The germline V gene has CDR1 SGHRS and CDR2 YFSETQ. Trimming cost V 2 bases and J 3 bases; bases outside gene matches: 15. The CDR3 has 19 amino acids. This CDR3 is CASSFGSTTSGPATDTQYF. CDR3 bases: TGCGCCAGCAGCTTTGGATCTACGACTAGCGGGCCTGCAACAGATACGCAGTATTTT.

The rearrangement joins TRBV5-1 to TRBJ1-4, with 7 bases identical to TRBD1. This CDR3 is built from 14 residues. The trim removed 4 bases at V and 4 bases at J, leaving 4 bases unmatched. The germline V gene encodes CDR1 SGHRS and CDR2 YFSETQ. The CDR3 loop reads CASSAGQLNEKLFF. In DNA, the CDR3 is TGCGCCAGCAGCGCGGGACAGCTTAATGAAAAACTGTTTTTT.

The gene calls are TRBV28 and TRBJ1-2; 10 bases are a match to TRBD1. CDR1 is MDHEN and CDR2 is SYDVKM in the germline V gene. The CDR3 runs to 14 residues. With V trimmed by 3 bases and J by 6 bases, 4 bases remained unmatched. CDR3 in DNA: TGTGCCAGCAGTTTGGGACAGGGGACTAATGGCTACACCTTC. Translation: CASSLGQGTNGYTF.

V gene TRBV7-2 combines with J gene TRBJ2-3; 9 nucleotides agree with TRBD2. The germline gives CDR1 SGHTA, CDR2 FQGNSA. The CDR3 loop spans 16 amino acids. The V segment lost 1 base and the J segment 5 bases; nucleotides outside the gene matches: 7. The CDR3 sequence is CASSLVAGVMIDTQYF. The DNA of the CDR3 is TGTGCCAGCAGCTTAGTAGCGGGAGTCATGATAGATACGCAGTATTTT.

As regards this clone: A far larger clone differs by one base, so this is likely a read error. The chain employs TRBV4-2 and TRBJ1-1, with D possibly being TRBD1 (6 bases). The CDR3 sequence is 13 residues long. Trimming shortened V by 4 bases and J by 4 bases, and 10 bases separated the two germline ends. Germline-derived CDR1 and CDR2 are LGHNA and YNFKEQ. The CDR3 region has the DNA TGTGCCAGCAGCCGAGGACAGAGCACTGAAGCTTTCTTT. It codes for CASSRGQSTEAFF.

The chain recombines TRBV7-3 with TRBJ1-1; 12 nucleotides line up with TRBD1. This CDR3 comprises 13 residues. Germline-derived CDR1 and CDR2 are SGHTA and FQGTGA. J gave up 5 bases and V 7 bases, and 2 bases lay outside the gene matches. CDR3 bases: TGTGCCAGCATGGGACAGGGGGCAACTGAAGCTTTCTTT. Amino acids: CASMGQGATEAFF.

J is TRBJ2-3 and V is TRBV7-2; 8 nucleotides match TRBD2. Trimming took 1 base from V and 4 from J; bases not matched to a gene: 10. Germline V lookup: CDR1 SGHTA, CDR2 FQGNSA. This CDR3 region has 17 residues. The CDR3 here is CASSLGRGAGEADTQYF. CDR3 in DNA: TGTGCCAGCAGCTTAGGGCGCGGAGCGGGAGAGGCAGATACGCAGTATTTT.

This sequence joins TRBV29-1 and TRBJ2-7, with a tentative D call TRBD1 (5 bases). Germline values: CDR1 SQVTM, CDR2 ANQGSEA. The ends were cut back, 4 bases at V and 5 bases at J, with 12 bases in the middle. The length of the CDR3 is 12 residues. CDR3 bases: TGCAGCGTTGTCTCAGGGTACGACGAGCAGTACTTC. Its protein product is CSVVSGYDEQYF.

Written as DNA, the CDR3 is TGTGCCATCAGTGACCCGGGACTAGCGGGAGAATATAGCACCGGGGAGCTGTTTTTT. Encoded protein: CAISDPGLAGEYSTGELFF. The rearrangement joins TRBV10-3 to TRBJ2-2; 14 bases line up with TRBD2. This CDR3 comprises 19 residues. Trimming took 3 bases from V and 4 from J; bases not matched to a gene: 10. In germline, CDR1 is ENHRY, CDR2 SYGVKD.

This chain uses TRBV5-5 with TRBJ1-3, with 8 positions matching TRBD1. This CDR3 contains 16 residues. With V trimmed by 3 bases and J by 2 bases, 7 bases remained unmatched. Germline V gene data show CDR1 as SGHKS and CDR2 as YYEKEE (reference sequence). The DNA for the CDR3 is TGTGCCAGCAGCTCAGGGGGCGTATATACTGGAAACACCATATATTTT. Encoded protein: CASSSGGVYTGNTIYF.

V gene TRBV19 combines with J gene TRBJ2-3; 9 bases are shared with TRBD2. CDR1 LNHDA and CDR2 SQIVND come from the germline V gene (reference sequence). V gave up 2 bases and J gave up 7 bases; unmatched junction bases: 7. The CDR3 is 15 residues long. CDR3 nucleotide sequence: TGTGCCAGTAGTATAACGGGACTAGCCTTTCATACGCAGTATTTT. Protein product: CASSITGLAFHTQYF.

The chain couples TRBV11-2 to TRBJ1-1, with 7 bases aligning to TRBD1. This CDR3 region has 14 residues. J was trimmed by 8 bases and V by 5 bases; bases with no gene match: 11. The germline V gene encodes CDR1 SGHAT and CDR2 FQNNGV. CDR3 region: CASSLDRVWSEAFF. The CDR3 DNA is TGTGCCAGCAGCCTCGACAGGGTATGGTCGGAAGCTTTCTTT. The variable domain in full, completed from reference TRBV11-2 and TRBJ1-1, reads EAGVAQSPRYKIIEKRQSVAFWCNPISGHATLYWYQQILGQGPKLLIQFQNNGVVDDSQLPKDRFSAERLKGVDSTLKIQPAKLEDSAVYLCASSLDRVWSEAFFGQGTRLTVV.